The clone carrying this T cell receptor (beta chain) appeared many times. No antigen is known for it. The germline CDR1 and CDR2 sequences are SGHNT and YYREEE (reference sequence). The V gene lost 0 bases and the J gene lost 7 bases, with 10 bases spanning the gap. The CDR3 covers 14 residues. The sample is drawn from a study of metastatic and nonmetastatic thyroid tumors. All patients were untreated before thyroid surgery. Study observations and caveats: The study reportedly found significantly higher TCR beta diversity in malignant thyroid tumors than benign nodules, in blood and tumor.

TCRdb re-called clones from the PCR reads using MiXCR. Of approximately 25,000 clones listed, about a quarter are singletons. The rearrangement links TRBV5-4 to TRBJ1-4; TRBD1 is a possible D gene (5 bases). The source material was blood. The TCR comes from a male donor with papillary thyroid cancer or a benign thyroid nodule (not recorded which). Some clones in this sample may be carry-over from other donors' samples. CDR3 region: CASSLGQGLEKLFF. The CDR3 DNA follows: TGTGCCAGCAGCTTGGGGCAGGGCCTTGAAAAACTGTTTTTT.